The clone carrying this T cell receptor (beta chain) has a handful of counts. The data are from a study of blood T cell repertoires in COVID-19. This table comes from immunoSEQ multiplex PCR, and its TCRdb copy is limited to in-frame clones, with some not included. The sample records hundreds of thousands of clones, more than 80% being singletons. There are 16 residues in the CDR3. Trimming left V 2 bases short and J 1 base short, with 9 bases between. Germline assignment: CDR1 WNHNN and CDR2 SYGVQD (reference sequence). This receptor was identified in a woman under 40 with COVID-19, enrolled during active disease. Sample: peripheral blood. This chain links TRBV10-1 with TRBJ1-6; D gene ambiguous. CDR3 loop: CASSERDLSYNSPLHF. As DNA, the CDR3 is TGCGCCAGCAGTGAGCGGGATTTGTCCTATAATTCACCCCTCCACTTT.